The 21 T cell receptor beta chains below all came from one sample that was sequenced in a study of cytomegalovirus exposure and HLA in healthy donors. PCR was performed using 60 Vbeta and 13 Jbeta primers. Sequencing used immunoSEQ multiplex PCR; TCRdb keeps in-frame clones, though not all of them. The table has 200,000 to 250,000 clones, approximately 82% seen once; the top ten hold more than 0.45%. Sequencing was performed on PBMCs. The receptors shown here come from a woman between 40 and 50 years old in good health and CMV-seronegative.

The V gene is TRBV7-6, the J gene TRBJ2-7, with D possibly matching TRBD2 (6 bases). Per the germline V gene, CDR1 is SGHVS and CDR2 is FNYEAQ. Trimming pared 1 base from V and 0 bases from J, leaving 10 bases between. The CDR3 is 15 residues long. The CDR3 reads CASSLGAGSSYEQYF. CDR3 DNA sequence: TGTGCCAGCAGCTTAGGGGCGGGGAGCTCCTACGAGCAGTACTTC.

The chain joins TRBV7-2 to TRBJ2-2, with TRBD1 matching 7 bases. Trimming at V came to 1 base and at J to 1 base, leaving 3 bases not matched to a gene. Germline CDR1 is SGHTA and CDR2 is FQGNSA. This CDR3 contains 16 residues. Written as DNA, the CDR3 is TGTGCCAGCAGCTTAGTAGCAGGGGGGAACACCGGGGAGCTGTTTTTT. Encoded protein: CASSLVAGGNTGELFF.

This sequence joins TRBV5-4 and TRBJ1-6; D is uncertain. Trimming took 2 bases from V and 0 from J, leaving 6 bases between them. Germline CDR1 reads SGHNT; CDR2 reads YYREEE (reference sequence). The CDR3 has 15 amino acids. The CDR3 nucleotides read TGTGCCAGCAGCTTTTTGGCCTCCTATAATTCACCCCTCCACTTT. Residues: CASSFLASYNSPLHF.

The chain employs TRBV13 and TRBJ2-2; D perhaps matches TRBD1 (6 bases). Between the trimmed V and J ends, which lost 5 bases and 11 bases, there was a span of 18 bases. CDR1 PRHDT and CDR2 FYEKMQ come from the germline V gene (reference sequence). CDR3 length: 14 amino acids. In DNA, the CDR3 is TGTGCCAGCAGCCGTCATTACAGGGTCGTCGAGCTGTTTTTT. Protein sequence: CASSRHYRVVELFF.

The V and J genes are TRBV4-2 and TRBJ1-2, with TRBD1 matching over 7 bases. Trimming removed 0 bases from V and 0 bases from J; junction bases left unmatched: 10. The CDR3 contains 18 residues. Germline values: CDR1 LGHNA, CDR2 YNFKEQ. As DNA, the CDR3 is TGTGCCAGCAGCCAAGATGGGGAGACAGGGTTCCCTAACTATGGCTACACCTTC. Translated: CASSQDGETGFPNYGYTF.

J is TRBJ2-2 and V is TRBV5-1; D possibly corresponds to TRBD2 (5 bases). Trimming cost V 2 bases and J 3 bases, with 8 bases left between them. This CDR3 has 14 amino acids. The V gene's germline CDR1 is SGHRS and CDR2 YFSETQ. The CDR3 reads CASSFKGDTGELFF. CDR3 nucleotide sequence: TGCGCCAGCAGCTTCAAGGGAGACACCGGGGAGCTGTTTTTT.

This clone has a handful of counts. The rearrangement joins TRBV7-9 to TRBJ1-1; weak D call: TRBD1 (5 bases). The ends were cut back, 5 bases at V and 8 bases at J, with 18 bases in the middle. This CDR3 region has 14 residues. Per the germline V gene, CDR1 is SEHNR and CDR2 is FQNEAQ (reference sequence). The CDR3 region has the DNA TGTGCCAGCAGCGATCCCATCGGGGGATTCGAAGCTTTCTTT. Translated, it gives CASSDPIGGFEAFF.

This clone was found a few times. This rearrangement joins TRBV9 to TRBJ1-3, with TRBD1 identical over 7 bases. Trimming cost V 4 bases and J 3 bases; bases outside gene matches: 7. There are 15 residues in the CDR3. Per the germline V gene, CDR1 is SGDLS and CDR2 is YYNGEE. CDR3 protein: CASSPRTGIGNTIYF. Here the CDR3 DNA reads TGTGCCAGCAGCCCTAGGACAGGAATTGGAAACACCATATATTTT.

The V and J genes are TRBV5-6 and TRBJ2-3, with TRBD2 matching 7 bases. CDR1 is SGHDT, CDR2 YYEEEE, per germline. CDR3 size: 13 residues. After removal of 4 bases from V and 5 bases from J, the junction contained 4 bases not matched to a gene. Here the CDR3 DNA reads TGTGCCAGCAGCATCCGGGGGGTAGATACGCAGTATTTT. It codes for CASSIRGVDTQYF.

The chain joins TRBV7-2 to TRBJ1-2; 8 bases map to TRBD1. Germline V gene sequence: CDR1 SGHTA, CDR2 FQGNSA. Trimming cost V 5 bases and J 7 bases; bases outside gene matches: 9. The CDR3 is 14 residues long. CDR3 protein: CASSPPGTGSGYTF. DNA for the CDR3: TGTGCCAGCAGCCCCCCCGGGACAGGTTCTGGCTACACCTTC.

The chain uses TRBV7-2 and TRBJ1-4; perhaps TRBD1 as D (5 bases). The CDR3 is 12 residues long. Germline-derived CDR1 and CDR2 are SGHTA and FQGNSA. V gave up 4 bases and J gave up 11 bases, with 11 bases separating them. The CDR3 DNA follows: TGTGCCAGCAGCTCCCCGGGGGGGAAACTGTTTTTT. Protein sequence: CASSSPGGKLFF.

The chain carries TRBV7-8 and TRBJ1-5; tentative D call: TRBD1 (5 bases). Between the trimmed V and J ends, which lost 7 bases and 5 bases, there was a span of 12 bases. Germline V gene lookup returns CDR1 SGHVS and CDR2 FQNEAQ. This CDR3 is 13 amino acids long. CDR3 DNA: TGTGCCAGCACCACGGGGGGGGATCAGCCCCAGCATTTT. Its translation is CASTTGGDQPQHF.

A note on this clone: One end of the junction fails to match germline, which may point to a read error. The J gene is TRBJ1-4, the V gene TRBV7-9, with D unclear. The CDR3 is made up of 14 amino acids. CDR1 is SEHNR and CDR2 is FQNEAQ in the germline V gene (reference sequence). This CDR3 is CSSSLSASNEKLFF. CDR3 nucleotides: TGTTCCAGCAGCTTGTCAGCGAGTAATGAAAAACTGTTTTTT.

The genes are TRBV7-9 and TRBJ1-6; TRBD1 is a possible D gene (5 bases). The CDR3 totals 16 residues. V was clipped by 3 bases and J by 0 bases, with 9 bases between them. Germline CDR1 reads SEHNR; CDR2 reads FQNEAQ (reference sequence). CDR3 DNA: TGTGCCAGCAGCTTTGGGGGGAGCTCCTATAATTCACCCCTCCACTTT. It codes for CASSFGGSSYNSPLHF.

The chain links TRBV28 to TRBJ2-6; D remains ambiguous. V lost 11 bases, J lost 0 bases, and 5 bases lay in between. Germline CDR1 and CDR2: MDHEN and SYDVKM. This CDR3 region has 12 residues. The CDR3 protein is CASYSGANVLTF. In DNA form, the CDR3 reads TGTGCCTCCTACTCTGGGGCCAACGTCCTGACTTTC.

The V gene is TRBV9, the J gene TRBJ2-1, with D perhaps TRBD2 (6 bases). The V end lost 4 bases, the J end lost 4 bases, and 15 bases lay between the germline ends. CDR1 and CDR2 from the germline V gene are SGDLS and YYNGEE. CDR3 length equals 15 residues. The CDR3 nucleotides are TGTGCCAGCAGCCCCCGGACTAATTTGTACAATGAGCAGTTCTTC. This encodes CASSPRTNLYNEQFF.

The rearrangement uses TRBV5-8 and TRBJ1-1; 7 bases align to TRBD1. Germline loops: CDR1 SGHTS, CDR2 YDEGEE. Trimming took 6 bases from V and 2 from J; bases not matched to a gene: 10. The CDR3 is 15 residues long. The CDR3 loop is CASISGTVGNTEAFF. The CDR3 DNA sequence: TGTGCCAGCATCTCCGGGACAGTCGGTAACACTGAAGCTTTCTTT.

The chain uses TRBV7-3 and TRBJ2-7, with 10 bases matching TRBD2. This CDR3 is 14 amino acids long. V was pared by 5 bases and J by 3 bases, with 4 bases of the junction left unmatched. Germline V lookup: CDR1 SGHTA, CDR2 FQGTGA. The CDR3 nucleotides are TGTGCCAGCAGCGTCTCTAGCGGGGGCTACGAGCAGTACTTC. It codes for CASSVSSGGYEQYF. Full variable domain (remainder filled in from reference TRBV7-3 and TRBJ2-7): GAGVSQTPSNKVTEKGKYVELRCDPISGHTALYWYRQSLGQGPEFLIYFQGTGAADDSGLPNDRFFAVRPEGSVSTLKIQRTERGDSAVYLCASSVSSGGYEQYFGPGTRLTVT.

The V call is TRBV18, the J call TRBJ1-2; 8 bases map to TRBD1. Trimming removed 1 base from V and 3 bases from J; junction bases left unmatched: 10. The germline V gene encodes CDR1 KGHSH and CDR2 LQKENI. The CDR3 is 17 amino acids. The CDR3 here is CASSPQRTGGVDYGYTF. The CDR3 DNA follows: TGTGCCAGCTCACCACAACGTACAGGGGGAGTCGACTATGGCTACACCTTC.

This chain joins TRBV7-9 and TRBJ2-5, with D unclear. TRBJ2-7 explains the end of the DNA better; the J call may be wrong. This CDR3 region has 12 residues. Germline loops: CDR1 SEHNR, CDR2 FQNEAQ (reference sequence). The CDR3 DNA reads as TGTGCCAGCAGTCAGGTCTCCTACGAGCAGTACTTC. This codes for CASSQVSYEQYF.

Concerning this clone: This sample includes further DNA sequences coding for the same CDR3. V and J are TRBV5-1 and TRBJ2-5; TRBD2 matches 9 bases. V was pared by 0 bases and J by 5 bases, with 2 bases of the junction left unmatched. This CDR3 contains 14 residues. Germline lookup yields CDR1 SGHRS and CDR2 YFSETQ. The CDR3 nucleotides are TGCGCCAGCAGCTTGGTAGCGGGGGAGGAGACCCAGTACTTC. Translation: CASSLVAGEETQYF.